Below, 11 T cell receptor beta chains from the same sample are listed, as sequenced in a study of T cell responses to AZD1222 COVID-19 vaccine. Produced via immunoSEQ multiplex PCR; TCRdb's table is partial and in-frame only. This sample yields over 55,000 clones, of which around 84% are seen a single time; about 7% belongs to the top ten. Sequencing used peripheral blood, obtained on day 0 of AZD1222 vaccination. The source of these receptors is an adult in good health.

The V and J genes are TRBV2 and TRBJ1-5; D is uncertain. The germline V gene encodes CDR1 SNHLY and CDR2 FYNNEI. V was clipped by 4 bases and J by 6 bases, with 16 bases between them. This CDR3 comprises 15 residues. Written as DNA, the CDR3 is TGTGCCAGCAGTGTTAAGGGTGCGGCTGGTCAGCCCCAGCATTTT. This codes for CASSVKGAAGQPQHF.

The rearrangement links TRBV18 to TRBJ2-2, with TRBD1 matching 11 bases. CDR3 length: 18 residues. The germline gives CDR1 KGHSH, CDR2 LQKENI. Trimming cost V 3 bases and J 4 bases; bases outside gene matches: 10. CDR3 loop: CASSPLPQDRGLTGELFF. The CDR3 DNA reads TGTGCCAGCTCACCGCTTCCGCAGGACAGGGGGCTCACCGGGGAGCTGTTTTTT.

J is TRBJ2-3 and V is TRBV9; D call uncertain. Trimming removed 2 bases from V and 0 bases from J, with 13 bases in between. Per the germline V gene, CDR1 is SGDLS and CDR2 is YYNGEE. There are 16 residues in the CDR3. CDR3 protein: CASSVPTNPSTDTQYF. CDR3 DNA sequence: TGTGCCAGCAGCGTCCCGACCAACCCTAGCACAGATACGCAGTATTTT.

The chain is built from TRBV5-4 and TRBJ2-1; unclear D gene. With 4 bases removed from V and 5 bases from J, the gap between germline ends came to 7 bases. This CDR3 has 12 residues. Germline V lookup: CDR1 SGHNT, CDR2 YYREEE (reference sequence). CDR3: CASSGLDNEQFF. In DNA form, the CDR3 reads TGTGCCAGCAGCGGTCTAGACAATGAGCAGTTCTTC.

This clone was observed once. The J gene is TRBJ2-4, the V gene TRBV21-1; TRBD1 was called by the table and not checked on the DNA. TRBV21-1 is reported as a pseudogene. This CDR3 has 17 residues. The CDR3 region is CASSKEGTGGELNIQYF. CDR3 nucleotide sequence: TGTGCCAGCAGCAAAGAAGGGACAGGGGGAGAATTGAACATTCAGTACTTC.

The chain joins TRBV5-4 to TRBJ2-2, with a weak D call TRBD1 (5 bases). V was shortened by 0 bases and J by 4 bases, with 7 bases between the two germline ends. This CDR3 spans 14 amino acids. Germline V gene sequence: CDR1 SGHNT, CDR2 YYREEE (reference sequence). In DNA, the CDR3 is TGTGCCAGCAGCTTGGTGACAGCCACCGGGGAGCTGTTTTTT. Translated: CASSLVTATGELFF. The entire variable domain, with the rest obtained from reference TRBV5-4 and TRBJ2-2, is as follows: ETGVTQSPTHLIKTRGQQVTLRCSSQSGHNTVSWYQQALGQGPQFIFQYYREEENGRGNFPPRFSGLQFPNYSSELNVNALELDDSALYLCASSLVTATGELFFGEGSRLTVL.

The chain is built from TRBV2 and TRBJ2-7; 8 positions match TRBD1. With V trimmed by 5 bases and J by 1 base, 7 bases remained unmatched. The CDR3 sequence is 15 residues long. In germline, CDR1 is SNHLY, CDR2 FYNNEI. The CDR3 spells CASSFRQGTSYEQYF. Here the CDR3 DNA reads TGTGCCAGCAGTTTTCGACAGGGGACGTCCTACGAGCAGTACTTC.

The chain links TRBV11-2 to TRBJ1-3, with TRBD1 identical over 7 bases. This CDR3 has 16 residues. The germline CDR1 and CDR2 sequences are SGHAT and FQNNGV. V gave up 4 bases and J gave up 1 base; unmatched junction bases: 7. CDR3 sequence reads: CASSSLRGRSGNTIYF. CDR3 DNA sequence: TGTGCCAGCAGCTCCCTCAGGGGGAGGTCTGGAAACACCATATATTTT.

V gene TRBV7-8 combines with J gene TRBJ2-5; TRBD1 aligns across 7 bases. The germline V gene encodes CDR1 SGHVS and CDR2 FQNEAQ. There are 15 residues in the CDR3. Trimming at V came to 3 bases and at J to 1 base, leaving 5 bases not matched to a gene. The CDR3 DNA reads as TGTGCCAGCAGCTTGTACAGGGGATCCCAAGAGACCCAGTACTTC. It encodes CASSLYRGSQETQYF.

The chain is built from TRBV5-6 and TRBJ2-7; a weak D match, TRBD2 (6 bases). V lost 2 bases and J lost 5, with 17 bases in between. Germline lookup yields CDR1 SGHDT and CDR2 YYEEEE. The CDR3 contains 15 residues. Here the CDR3 DNA reads TGTGCCAGCAGCTTCGGAGACGGGGGAGTCAACGAGCAGTACTTC. As protein: CASSFGDGGVNEQYF.

This chain uses TRBV3-1 (or the pseudogene TRBV3-2) with TRBJ2-1, with 9 bases lining up with TRBD1. The length of the CDR3 is 13 residues. The germline CDR1 and CDR2 sequences are LGHDT and YNNKEL (reference sequence). V was clipped by 4 bases and J by 16 bases; unmatched bases: 11. In DNA form, the CDR3 reads TGTGCCAGCAGCCTGAGATTGGGGACAGGGAGATTCTTC. Translated, it gives CASSLRLGTGRFF.